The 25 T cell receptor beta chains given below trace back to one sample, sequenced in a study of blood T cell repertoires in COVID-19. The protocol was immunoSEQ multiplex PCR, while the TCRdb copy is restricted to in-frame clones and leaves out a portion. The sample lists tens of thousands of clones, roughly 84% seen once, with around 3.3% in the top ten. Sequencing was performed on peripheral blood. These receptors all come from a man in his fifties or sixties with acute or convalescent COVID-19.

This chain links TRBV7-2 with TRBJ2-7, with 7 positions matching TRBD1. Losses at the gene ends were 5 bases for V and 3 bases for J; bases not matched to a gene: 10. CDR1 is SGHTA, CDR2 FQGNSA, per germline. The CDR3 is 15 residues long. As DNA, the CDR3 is TGTGCCAGCAGCATCGGATTCGACAGGGTCTACGAGCAGTACTTC. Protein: CASSIGFDRVYEQYF.

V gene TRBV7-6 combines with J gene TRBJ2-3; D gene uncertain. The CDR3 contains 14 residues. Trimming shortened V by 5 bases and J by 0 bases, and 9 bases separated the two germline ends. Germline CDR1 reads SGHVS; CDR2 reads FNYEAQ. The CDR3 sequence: CASSPSRSTDTQYF. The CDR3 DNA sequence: TGTGCCAGCAGCCCGTCTAGGAGCACAGATACGCAGTATTTT.

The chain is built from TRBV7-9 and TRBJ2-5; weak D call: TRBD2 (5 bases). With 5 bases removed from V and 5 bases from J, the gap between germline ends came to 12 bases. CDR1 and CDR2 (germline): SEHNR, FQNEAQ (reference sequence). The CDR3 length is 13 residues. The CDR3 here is CASSAAGVETQYF. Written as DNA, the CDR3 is TGTGCCAGCAGCGCCGCCGGGGTGGAGACCCAGTACTTC.

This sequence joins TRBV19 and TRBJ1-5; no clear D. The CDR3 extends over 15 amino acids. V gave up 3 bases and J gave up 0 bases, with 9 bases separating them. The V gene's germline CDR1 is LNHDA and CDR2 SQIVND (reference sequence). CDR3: CASSINIHSNQPQHF. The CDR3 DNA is TGTGCCAGTAGTATCAATATACATAGCAATCAGCCCCAGCATTTT.

The CDR3, as DNA: TGTGCCAGCAGCTTCCCACTAGCGGGGGCCCAAGAGACCCAGTACTTC. Translated, it gives CASSFPLAGAQETQYF. The chain employs TRBV5-4 and TRBJ2-5; 11 bases line up with TRBD2. V lost 2 bases, J lost 1 base, and 4 bases stayed unmatched. Germline loops: CDR1 SGHNT, CDR2 YYREEE (reference sequence). The length of the CDR3 is 16 residues.

The CDR3 DNA reads as TGTGCCAGCTCACTTTCCGGTCAAGAGACCCAGTACTTC. Protein: CASSLSGQETQYF. The chain joins TRBV18 to TRBJ2-5; D gene unclear. This CDR3 is built from 13 residues. Per germline, CDR1 KGHSH and CDR2 LQKENI. V was clipped by 4 bases and J by 2 bases, with 8 bases between them.

CDR3 loop: CASSTTNQPQHF. The CDR3 coding sequence is TGTGCCAGCAGTACAACCAATCAGCCCCAGCATTTT. The chain employs TRBV2 and TRBJ1-5; D unresolved. V lost 5 bases and J 3 bases, leaving 5 bases between the germline ends. CDR3 length equals 12 residues. Germline CDR1 reads SNHLY; CDR2 reads FYNNEI.

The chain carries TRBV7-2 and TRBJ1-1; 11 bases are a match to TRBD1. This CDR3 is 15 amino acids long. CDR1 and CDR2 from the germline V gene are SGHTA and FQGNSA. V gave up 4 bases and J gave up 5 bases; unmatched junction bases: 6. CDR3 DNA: TGTGCCAGCAGCTCCCCGGGACAGGGGGGAACTGAAGCTTTCTTT. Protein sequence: CASSSPGQGGTEAFF.

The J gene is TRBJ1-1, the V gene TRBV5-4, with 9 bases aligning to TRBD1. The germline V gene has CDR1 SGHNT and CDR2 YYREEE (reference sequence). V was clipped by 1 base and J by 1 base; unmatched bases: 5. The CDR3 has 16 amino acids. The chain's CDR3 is CASSLNTGGRNTEAFF. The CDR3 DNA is TGTGCCAGCAGCTTGAATACAGGGGGCCGGAACACTGAAGCTTTCTTT.

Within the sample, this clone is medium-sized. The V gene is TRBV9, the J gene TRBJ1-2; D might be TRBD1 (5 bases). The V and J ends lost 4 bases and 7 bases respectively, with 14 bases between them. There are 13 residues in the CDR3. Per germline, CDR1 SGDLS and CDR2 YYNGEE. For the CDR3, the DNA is TGTGCCAGCAGCCCCGCGGAAGGGGTTGGCTACACCTTC. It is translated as CASSPAEGVGYTF.

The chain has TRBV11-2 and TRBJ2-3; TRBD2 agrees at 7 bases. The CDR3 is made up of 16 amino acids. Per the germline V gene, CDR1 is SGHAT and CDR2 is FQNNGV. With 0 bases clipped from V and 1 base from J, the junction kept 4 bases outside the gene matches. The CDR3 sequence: CASSLDQRGGTDTQYF. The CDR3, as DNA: TGTGCCAGCAGCTTAGATCAGCGGGGCGGCACAGATACGCAGTATTTT.

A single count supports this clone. The CDR3 region has the DNA TGTGCCAGCAGTTTCGGGGGTTTTAATAACGAGCAGTACTTC. It is translated as CASSFGGFNNEQYF. The V and J genes are TRBV27 and TRBJ2-7; the D gene is possibly TRBD2 (6 bases). CDR1 is MNHEY and CDR2 is SMNVEV in the germline V gene (reference sequence). The CDR3 consists of 14 residues. Trimming removed 3 bases from V and 5 bases from J, with 14 bases in between.

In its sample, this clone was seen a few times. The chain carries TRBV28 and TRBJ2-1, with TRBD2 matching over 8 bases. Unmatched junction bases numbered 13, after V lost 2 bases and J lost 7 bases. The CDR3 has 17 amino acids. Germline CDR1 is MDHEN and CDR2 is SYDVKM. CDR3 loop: CASSLGGAGVLGNEQFF. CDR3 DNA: TGTGCCAGCAGTTTAGGGGGAGCGGGAGTCCTAGGGAATGAGCAGTTCTTC. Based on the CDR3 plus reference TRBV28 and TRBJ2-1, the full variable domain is DVKVTQSSRYLVKRTGEKVFLECVQDMDHENMFWYRQDPGLGLRLIYFSYDVKMKEKGDIPEGYSVSREKKERFSLILESASTNQTSMYLCASSLGGAGVLGNEQFFGPGTRLTVL.

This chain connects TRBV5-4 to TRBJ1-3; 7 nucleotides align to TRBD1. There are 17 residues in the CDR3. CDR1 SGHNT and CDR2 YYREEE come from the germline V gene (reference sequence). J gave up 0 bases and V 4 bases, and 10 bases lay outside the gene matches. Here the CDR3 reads CASSRTGARVSGNTIYF. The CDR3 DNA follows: TGTGCCAGCAGCCGGACAGGCGCGAGAGTCTCTGGAAACACCATATATTTT.

The DNA for the CDR3 is TGTGCCAGCAGCGTACACAGTACGTCGAGCTCCTACAATGAGCAGTTCTTC. Its protein is CASSVHSTSSSYNEQFF. The J gene is TRBJ2-1, the V gene TRBV9; D is unresolved. The V and J ends lost 1 base and 0 bases respectively, with 14 bases between them. CDR3 size: 17 residues. CDR1 SGDLS and CDR2 YYNGEE come from the germline V gene.

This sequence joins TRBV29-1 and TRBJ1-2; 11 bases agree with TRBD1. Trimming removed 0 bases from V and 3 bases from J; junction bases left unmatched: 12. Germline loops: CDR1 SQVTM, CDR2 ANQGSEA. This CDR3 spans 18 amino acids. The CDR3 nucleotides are TGCAGCGTTGAAGATCGGTGGACAGGGGGCCTTAGATACTATGGCTACACCTTC. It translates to CSVEDRWTGGLRYYGYTF.

The CDR3 sequence is CASSRSSGVGYEQYF. CDR3 nucleotide sequence: TGTGCCAGCAGCCGATCTAGCGGGGTCGGTTACGAGCAGTACTTC. The J gene is TRBJ2-7, the V gene TRBV3-1 (or the pseudogene TRBV3-2); TRBD2 matches 9 bases. The CDR3 spans 15 residues. J lost 4 bases, V lost 4 bases, and 8 bases had no gene match. Per germline, CDR1 LGHDT and CDR2 YNNKEL (reference sequence).

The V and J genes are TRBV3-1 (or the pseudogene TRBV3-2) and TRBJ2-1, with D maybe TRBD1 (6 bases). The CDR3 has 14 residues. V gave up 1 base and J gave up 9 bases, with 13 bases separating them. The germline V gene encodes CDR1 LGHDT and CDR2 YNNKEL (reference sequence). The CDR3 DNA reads TGTGCCAGCAGCCAAGCTTCTAGCAGGGGTGAGCAGTTCTTC. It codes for CASSQASSRGEQFF.

Here the CDR3 DNA reads TGTGCCAGCAGCTTCTCCCATAGCGGGAGTTGGGAGCTGTTTTTT. Translation: CASSFSHSGSWELFF. This rearrangement joins TRBV7-8 to TRBJ2-2; 9 positions agree with TRBD2. Trimming at V came to 3 bases and at J to 9 bases, leaving 8 bases not matched to a gene. Germline lookup yields CDR1 SGHVS and CDR2 FQNEAQ. CDR3 size: 15 residues.

CDR3 DNA: TGTGCCAGCAGCCCACAGGGGTTAAGGGAAAAACTGTTTTTT. Its protein product is CASSPQGLREKLFF. The rearrangement uses TRBV7-9 and TRBJ1-4, with 7 bases fitting TRBD1. From germline, CDR1 is SEHNR and CDR2 FQNEAQ (reference sequence). Trimming cost V 5 bases and J 8 bases; bases outside gene matches: 8. The CDR3 is 14 amino acids.

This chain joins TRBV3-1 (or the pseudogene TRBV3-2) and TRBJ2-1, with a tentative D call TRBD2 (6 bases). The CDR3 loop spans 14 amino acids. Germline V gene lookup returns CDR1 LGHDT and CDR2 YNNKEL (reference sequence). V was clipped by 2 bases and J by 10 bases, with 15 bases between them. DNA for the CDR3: TGTGCCAGCAGCCAAAGTCTAGCCGCGGGGGAGCAGTTCTTC. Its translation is CASSQSLAAGEQFF.

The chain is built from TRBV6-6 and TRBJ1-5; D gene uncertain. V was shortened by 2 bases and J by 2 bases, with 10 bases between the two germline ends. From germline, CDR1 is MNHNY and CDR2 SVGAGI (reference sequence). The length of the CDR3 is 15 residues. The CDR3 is CASSYRVVGNQPQHF. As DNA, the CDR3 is TGTGCCAGCAGTTACCGGGTAGTAGGCAATCAGCCCCAGCATTTT.

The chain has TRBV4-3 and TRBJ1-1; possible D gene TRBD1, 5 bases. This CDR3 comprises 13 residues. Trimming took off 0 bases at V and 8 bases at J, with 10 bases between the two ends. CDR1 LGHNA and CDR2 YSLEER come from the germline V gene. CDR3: CASSQDRGGEAFF. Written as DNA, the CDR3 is TGCGCCAGCAGCCAAGATAGGGGAGGGGAAGCTTTCTTT.

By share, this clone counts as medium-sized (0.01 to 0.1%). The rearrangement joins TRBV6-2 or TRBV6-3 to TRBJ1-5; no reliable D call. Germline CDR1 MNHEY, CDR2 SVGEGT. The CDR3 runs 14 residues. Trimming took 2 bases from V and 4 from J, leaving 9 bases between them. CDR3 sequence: CASSYHRRNQPQHF. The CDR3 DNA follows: TGTGCCAGCAGTTACCACCGCCGGAATCAGCCCCAGCATTTT.

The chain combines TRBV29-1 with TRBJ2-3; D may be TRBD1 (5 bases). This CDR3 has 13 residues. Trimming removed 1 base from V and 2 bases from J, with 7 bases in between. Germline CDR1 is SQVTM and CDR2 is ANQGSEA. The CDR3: CSVEGQPTDTQYF. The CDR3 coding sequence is TGCAGCGTTGAAGGACAGCCCACAGATACGCAGTATTTT.